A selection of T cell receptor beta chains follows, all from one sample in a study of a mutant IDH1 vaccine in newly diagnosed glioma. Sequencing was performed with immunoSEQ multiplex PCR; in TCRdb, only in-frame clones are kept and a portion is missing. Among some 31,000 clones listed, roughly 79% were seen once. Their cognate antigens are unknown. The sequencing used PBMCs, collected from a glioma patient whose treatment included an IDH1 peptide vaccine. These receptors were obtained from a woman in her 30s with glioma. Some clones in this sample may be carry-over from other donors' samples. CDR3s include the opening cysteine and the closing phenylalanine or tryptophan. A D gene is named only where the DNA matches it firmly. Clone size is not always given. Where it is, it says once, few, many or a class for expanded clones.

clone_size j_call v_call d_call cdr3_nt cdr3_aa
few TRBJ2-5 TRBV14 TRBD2 TGTGCCAGCAGCCGACTAGCGGGGATTCAAGAGACCCAGTACTTC CASSRLAGIQETQYF
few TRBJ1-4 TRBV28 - TGTGCCAGCAGCCCTAATGAAAAACTGTTTTTT CASSPNEKLFF
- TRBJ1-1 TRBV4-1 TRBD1 TGCGCCAGCTCCGGACAGGTTACGAATGAAGCTTTCTTT CASSGQVTNEAFF
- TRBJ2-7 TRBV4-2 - TGTGCCAGCAGCCAAGAGGGGGCCCGGGAGCAGTACTTC CASSQEGAREQYF
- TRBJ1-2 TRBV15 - TGTGCCACCAGCAGAGATGGAGAGAACTATGGCTACACCTTC CATSRDGENYGYTF
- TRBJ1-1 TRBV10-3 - TGTGCCATCAGCGGACCAGGGTTCGACACTGAAGCTTTCTTT CAISGPGFDTEAFF
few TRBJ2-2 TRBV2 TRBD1 TGTGCCAGCTTTGACAGGGGATGGGCCGGGGAGCTGTTTTTT CASFDRGWAGELFF
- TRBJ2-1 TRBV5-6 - TGTGCCAGCAGCTGGGCCTGGGTGGGGGGTGAGCAGTTCTTC CASSWAWVGGEQFF
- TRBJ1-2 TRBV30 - TGTGCCCGACTCCGGGGGGGGGCGTTCTCTGGCTACACCTTC CARLRGGAFSGYTF
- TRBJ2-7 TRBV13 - TGTGCCAGCAGCTTAGGCCGGGGGTCAGGGTCCTACGAGCAGTACTTC CASSLGRGSGSYEQYF
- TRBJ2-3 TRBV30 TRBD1 TGTGCCTGGGAAAAGGGGGCGGCAGATACGCAGTATTTT CAWEKGAADTQYF
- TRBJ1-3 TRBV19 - TGTGCCAGCAAATTAGCCCCTGGAAACACCATATATTTT CASKLAPGNTIYF
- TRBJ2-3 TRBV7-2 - TGTGCCAGCAGCTTAGCGGGAGGTAGGGTGGATACGCAGTATTTT CASSLAGGRVDTQYF
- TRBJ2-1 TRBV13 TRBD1 TGTGCCAGCAGCTTAACGGACAGGAAGGGCTACAATGAGCAGTTCTTC CASSLTDRKGYNEQFF
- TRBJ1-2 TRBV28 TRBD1 TGTGCCAGCAGTCCGGGACAGGGACTTTTTGGCTACACCTTC CASSPGQGLFGYTF
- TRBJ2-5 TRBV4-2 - TGTGCCAGCAGCCAAGCAAGCGGCAAGGGAGTAGGAGTAGAGACCCAGTACTTC CASSQASGKGVGVETQYF
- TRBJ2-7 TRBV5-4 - TGTGCCAGCAGCTTAGGGGGCTACGAGCAGTACTTC CASSLGGYEQYF
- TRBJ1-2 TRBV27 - TGTGCCAGCAGTTCCAGGGATAACTATGGCTACACCTTC CASSSRDNYGYTF
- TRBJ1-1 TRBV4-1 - TGCGCCAGCAGCCAAGGTGTGGGGTCGAACACTGAAGCTTTCTTT CASSQGVGSNTEAFF
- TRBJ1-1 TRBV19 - TGTGCCAGTCACCTCTCGGCGAACACTGAAGCTTTCTTT CASHLSANTEAFF
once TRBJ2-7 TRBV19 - TGTGCCAGTAAAGGCACCCCCCCCGGCAGCGAGCAGTACTTC CASKGTPPGSEQYF
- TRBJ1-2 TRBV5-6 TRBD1 TGTGCCAGCAGCTTGGTGGGCAGGGGGCTCGGCGGCTACACCTTC CASSLVGRGLGGYTF
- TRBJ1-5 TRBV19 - TGTGCCAGTGCAGGGCCCGGGCCCCAGCATTTT CASAGPGPQHF
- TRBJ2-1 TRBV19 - TGTGCCAGTACCCCCAGCTCCTACAATGAGCAGTTCTTC CASTPSSYNEQFF
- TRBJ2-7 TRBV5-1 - TGCGCCAGCAGCTCCCTAGCACAGACCTACGAGCAGTACTTC CASSSLAQTYEQYF
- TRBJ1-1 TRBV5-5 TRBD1 TGTGCCAGCAGTTATGGGACAGAGATGAACACTGAAGCTTTCTTT CASSYGTEMNTEAFF
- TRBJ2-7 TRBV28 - TGTGCCAGCAGTTTAGGGGCAGGATGGATCTACGAGCAGTACTTC CASSLGAGWIYEQYF
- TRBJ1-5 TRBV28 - TGTGCCAGCACCAATAGAGAGGAGCCCCAGCATTTT CASTNREEPQHF
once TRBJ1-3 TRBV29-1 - TGCAGCGTTGAAGATGGGGGTGAAGGCTCTGGAAACACCATATATTTT CSVEDGGEGSGNTIYF
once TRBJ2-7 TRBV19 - TGTGCCAGTAACGGGGGACTCCTCTACGAGCAGTACTTC CASNGGLLYEQYF
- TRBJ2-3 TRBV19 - TGTGCCAGTACTCCTGAGAACACAGATACGCAGTATTTT CASTPENTDTQYF
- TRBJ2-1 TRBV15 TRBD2 TGTGCCACCAGCAGAGGTCTCTCGCTAGCGGGATCAGACAATGAGCAGTTCTTC CATSRGLSLAGSDNEQFF
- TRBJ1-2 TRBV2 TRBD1 TGTGCCAGCAGCGAAACAGGGGATAACTCCAACTATGGCTACACCTTC CASSETGDNSNYGYTF
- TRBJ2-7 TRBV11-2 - TGTGCCAGCAGCTCGGACAGAACCTACGAGCAGTACTTC CASSSDRTYEQYF
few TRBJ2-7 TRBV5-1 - TGCGCCAGCAGCCCAGGGGACTACTCCTACGAGCAGTACTTC CASSPGDYSYEQYF
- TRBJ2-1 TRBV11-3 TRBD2 TGTGCCAGCATAGGCCTAGCGGGAGTCATCCCCAATGAGCAGTTCTTC CASIGLAGVIPNEQFF
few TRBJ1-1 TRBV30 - TGTGCCTGGACCTTGATGAACACTGAAGCTTTCTTT CAWTLMNTEAFF
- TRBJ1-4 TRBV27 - TGTGCCAGCAGTCGCACGGTGGGAAAACTGTTTTTT CASSRTVGKLFF
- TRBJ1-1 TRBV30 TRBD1 TGTGCCTGGAGTGTACAGGGGACTGAAGCTTTCTTT CAWSVQGTEAFF
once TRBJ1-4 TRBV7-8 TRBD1 TGTGCCAGCAGCTTAAGACAGGGGCCTAAACTGTTTTTT CASSLRQGPKLFF
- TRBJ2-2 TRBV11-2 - TGTGCCAGCAGCTATCGGAGGGACCAGGGCACCGGGGAGCTGTTTTTT CASSYRRDQGTGELFF
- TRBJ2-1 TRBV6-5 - TGTGCCAGCAGTCGCCCCGACGTATACAATGAGCAGTTCTTC CASSRPDVYNEQFF
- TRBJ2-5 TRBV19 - TGTGCCAGTAGCCCCGACGAATTGACGCAAGAGACCCAGTACTTC CASSPDELTQETQYF
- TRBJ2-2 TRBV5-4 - TGTGCCAGCAGCTGGACTATTGGTGACACCGGGGAGCTGTTTTTT CASSWTIGDTGELFF
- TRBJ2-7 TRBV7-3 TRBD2 TGTGCCAGCAGCACAGGAGCGGGATCAACCTACGAGCAGTACTTC CASSTGAGSTYEQYF
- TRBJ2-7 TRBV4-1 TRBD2 TGCGCCAGCAGCCAAGAAGGGGGTCTGGGGCAACTAGCGGGACTCTCCTACGAGCAGTACTTC CASSQEGGLGQLAGLSYEQYF
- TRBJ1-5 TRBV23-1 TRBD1 TGCGCCAGCAGTCAATACCTTGGACAGGGGTGGAGCAATCAGCCCCAGCATTTT CASSQYLGQGWSNQPQHF
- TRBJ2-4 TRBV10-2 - TGCGCCAGCATAGGTGAAAGGGCCGGAGGTCTAAACATTCAGTACTTC CASIGERAGGLNIQYF
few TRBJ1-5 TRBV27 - TGTGCCAGCAGTTTATCGGGTCAGGGCCCGGGTGTTTTT CASSLSGQGPGVF
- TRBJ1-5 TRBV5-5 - TGTGCCAGCAGCTTGGGCTTTCGTAGCAATCAGCCCCAGCATTTT CASSLGFRSNQPQHF
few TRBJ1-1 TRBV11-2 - TGTGCCAGCAGCCCCGGTGTGCGGTACACTGAAGCTTTCTTT CASSPGVRYTEAFF
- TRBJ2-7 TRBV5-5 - TGTGCCAGCAGCTTGGGGACCTACGAGCAGTACTTC CASSLGTYEQYF
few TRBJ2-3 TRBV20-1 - TGCAGTGCTAGGGGAGGAGATACGCAGTATTTT CSARGGDTQYF
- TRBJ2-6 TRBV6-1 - TGTGCCAGCACCCTTGGGGGCCTCGGGGCCAACGTCCTGACTTTC CASTLGGLGANVLTF
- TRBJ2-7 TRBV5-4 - TGTGCCAGCAGCCTGGGTTCAGGAGAATACGAGCAGTACTTC CASSLGSGEYEQYF
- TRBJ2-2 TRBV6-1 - TGTGCCAGCAGTGAATGGGGGGAGGCCCCCACCGGGGAGCTGTTTTTT CASSEWGEAPTGELFF